The rows below give T cell receptor beta chains drawn from one sample of a study of shared clonotypes between healthy human individuals. Repertoires were generated with immunoSEQ multiplex PCR, while TCRdb's copy carries only in-frame clones and drops some. Of about 2 million clones in the sample, roughly 96% were seen once. The sample was naive CD4+ T cells sorted from blood. These receptors were obtained from a man between 18 and 29 years old in good health. The CDR3 runs from the conserved cysteine through the conserved F or W. D genes are given only for firm matches.

d_call: TRBD1; v_call: TRBV19; j_call: TRBJ1-5; cdr3_aa: CARTGWTGWYSNQPQHF; cdr3_nt: TGTGCCAGAACAGGTTGGACAGGCTGGTATAGCAATCAGCCCCAGCATTTT
d_call: .; v_call: TRBV19; j_call: TRBJ2-7; cdr3_aa: CASSIGGAYYEQYF; cdr3_nt: TGTGCCAGTAGTATAGGGGGAGCCTACTACGAGCAGTACTTC
d_call: .; v_call: TRBV7-9; j_call: TRBJ2-2; cdr3_aa: CASSLASGNTGELFF; cdr3_nt: TGTGCCAGCAGCTTGGCCTCAGGGAACACCGGGGAGCTGTTTTTT
d_call: .; v_call: TRBV6-1; j_call: TRBJ1-5; cdr3_aa: CASSPGQSRNQPQHF; cdr3_nt: TGTGCCAGCAGCCCGGGGCAGTCCCGAAATCAGCCCCAGCATTTT
d_call: .; v_call: TRBV27; j_call: TRBJ1-6; cdr3_aa: CASSLGESPLHF; cdr3_nt: TGTGCCAGCAGTTTAGGGGAATCACCCCTCCACTTT
d_call: .; v_call: TRBV6-6; j_call: TRBJ1-1; cdr3_aa: CASGTSFFEAFF; cdr3_nt: TGTGCCAGCGGAACTTCATTTTTTGAAGCTTTCTTT
d_call: .; v_call: TRBV5-6; j_call: TRBJ2-3; cdr3_aa: CASSPAGRESTDTQYF; cdr3_nt: TGTGCCAGCAGCCCGGCGGGGAGAGAGAGCACAGATACGCAGTATTTT
d_call: TRBD1; v_call: TRBV2; j_call: TRBJ2-7; cdr3_aa: CASRPGTVSYEQYF; cdr3_nt: TGTGCCAGCAGACCCGGGACAGTCTCCTACGAGCAGTACTTC
d_call: .; v_call: TRBV4-1; j_call: TRBJ1-3; cdr3_aa: CASSQDRGNTIYF; cdr3_nt: TGCGCCAGCAGCCAAGATAGAGGGAACACCATATATTTT
d_call: TRBD2; v_call: TRBV10-2; j_call: TRBJ2-2; cdr3_aa: CASSDPVLAGVSGTGELFF; cdr3_nt: TGCGCCAGCAGTGACCCTGTACTAGCGGGGGTTTCTGGCACCGGGGAGCTGTTTTTT
d_call: .; v_call: TRBV5-1; j_call: TRBJ2-3; cdr3_aa: CASSLGITDTQYF; cdr3_nt: TGCGCCAGCAGCTTGGGCATCACAGATACGCAGTATTTT
d_call: .; v_call: TRBV6-1; j_call: TRBJ1-5; cdr3_aa: CASSEAMLAGDSNQPQHF; cdr3_nt: TGTGCCAGCAGTGAAGCAATGTTGGCAGGGGACAGCAATCAGCCCCAGCATTTT
d_call: .; v_call: TRBV10-3; j_call: TRBJ2-1; cdr3_aa: CAISLNNEQFF; cdr3_nt: TGTGCCATCAGCCTAAACAATGAGCAGTTCTTC
d_call: TRBD2; v_call: TRBV6-5; j_call: TRBJ2-7; cdr3_aa: CASGRISGIGYEQYF; cdr3_nt: TGTGCCAGCGGGAGGATAAGCGGGATTGGCTACGAGCAGTACTTC
d_call: TRBD1; v_call: TRBV6-6; j_call: TRBJ2-5; cdr3_aa: CASSKRRDRSQETQYF; cdr3_nt: TGTGCCAGCAGTAAACGCCGGGACAGGTCCCAAGAGACCCAGTACTTC
d_call: .; v_call: TRBV2; j_call: TRBJ1-2; cdr3_aa: CASSEPDRESGYTF; cdr3_nt: TGTGCCAGCAGTGAACCGGACCGAGAGAGTGGCTACACCTTC